Described below is a single T cell receptor beta chain sequence and its context. The data belong to a study of blood T cell repertoires in COVID-19. Turning to the study itself: Collection of acute and convalescent COVID-19 samples took place in the United States, Italy and Spain. The cDNA or gDNA used as material had been derived from T cells, B-cell-depleted T cells, or PBMCs.

Seattle's enrolled individuals joined amid active infection and were then monitored longitudinally. The V and J ends lost 4 bases and 7 bases, in that order; junction bases with no gene match: 11. CDR3 length equals 15 residues. CDR1 is SGHRS and CDR2 is YFSETQ in the germline V gene. Authors' data handling: Reference gene primer amplification yielded estimated nucleated cell counts. Profiled with immunoSEQ multiplex PCR; TCRdb holds only in-frame clones, not every one. V, J and clone size are taken as reported in that table, and D and trimming were inferred from the DNA itself. The sample lists approximately 300,000 clones; roughly four fifths were seen once.

The gene calls are TRBV5-1 and TRBJ1-2, with 9 nucleotides matching TRBD1. The sequencing input was peripheral blood. The source of this sequence is a person aged 65-85 years with COVID-19, enrolled during active disease. CDR3 bases: TGCGCCAGCAGCCCTTTCCCCGGGACAGGGTTTGGCTACACCTTC. It translates to CASSPFPGTGFGYTF.